This section outlines one T cell receptor (beta chain) sequence together with its context. This entry comes from a study of PD-L1 blockade in urothelial cancer. Time point denoted: peripheral blood 6 weeks after treatment start. Samples spanned pretreatment and treatment, with 1 to 8 time points per patient. The CDR3 contains 15 residues. V was cut by 5 bases and J by 0 bases, with 9 bases left in between. Germline loops: CDR1 SGHRS, CDR2 YFSETQ. Spike-ins of synthetic TCR analog templates went into each PCR. Data came from immunoSEQ multiplex PCR; TCRdb stores just in-frame clones and leaves some out. There are roughly 50,000 clones in the sample; approximately 81% occur only once, and around 9.1% lies in the top ten.

The chain is built from TRBV5-1 and TRBJ2-6; D is undetermined. The TCR originated in a man between 65 and 79 years old with urothelial cancer. The material was PBMCs, obtained around atezolizumab (anti-PD-L1) treatment. CDR3 loop: CASSNRDSGANVLTF. The CDR3 DNA is TGCGCCAGCAGTAACAGAGACTCTGGGGCCAACGTCCTGACTTTC.